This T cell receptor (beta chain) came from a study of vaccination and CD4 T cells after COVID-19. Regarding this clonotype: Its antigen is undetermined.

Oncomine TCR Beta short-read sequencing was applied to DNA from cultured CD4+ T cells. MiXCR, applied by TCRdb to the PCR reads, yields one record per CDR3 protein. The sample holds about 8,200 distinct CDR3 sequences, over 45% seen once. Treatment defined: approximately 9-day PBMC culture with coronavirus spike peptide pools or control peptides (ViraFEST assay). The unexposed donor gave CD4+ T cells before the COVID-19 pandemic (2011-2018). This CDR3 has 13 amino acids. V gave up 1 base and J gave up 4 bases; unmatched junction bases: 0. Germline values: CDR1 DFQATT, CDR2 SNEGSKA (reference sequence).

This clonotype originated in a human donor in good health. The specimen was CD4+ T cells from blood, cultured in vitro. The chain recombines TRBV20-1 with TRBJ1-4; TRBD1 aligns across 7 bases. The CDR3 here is CSARGQGNEKLFF. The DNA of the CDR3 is TGCAGTGCTAGAGGACAGGGTAATGAAAAACTGTTTTTT.